This TCR beta chain was identified during a study of control samples from healthy donors and cancer patients. The CDR3 is 13 amino acids. V gave up 6 bases and J gave up 9 bases, with 15 bases separating them. Germline values: CDR1 MNHEY, CDR2 SVGAGI. The repertoire was sequenced with immunoSEQ multiplex PCR; TCRdb's copy has only in-frame clones and lacks some. The table records 170,000 or so clones, 94% of them present only once. The source is a woman between 18 and 29 years old in good health. Material: blood. The chain links TRBV6-5 to TRBJ1-5; D may be TRBD1 (5 bases). The CDR3, as DNA: TGTGCCAGCAGCCCAGGAGGGACGTCGCCCCAGCATTTT. Translated: CASSPGGTSPQHF.